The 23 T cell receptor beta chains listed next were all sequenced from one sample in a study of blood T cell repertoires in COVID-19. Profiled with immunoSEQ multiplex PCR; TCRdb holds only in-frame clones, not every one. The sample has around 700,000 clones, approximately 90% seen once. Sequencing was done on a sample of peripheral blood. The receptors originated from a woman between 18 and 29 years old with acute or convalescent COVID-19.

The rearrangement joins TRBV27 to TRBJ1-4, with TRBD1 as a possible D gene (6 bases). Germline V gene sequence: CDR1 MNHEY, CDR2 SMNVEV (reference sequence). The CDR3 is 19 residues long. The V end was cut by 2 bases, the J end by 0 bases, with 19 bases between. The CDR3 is CASSLRGRGRLATNEKLFF. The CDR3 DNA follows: TGTGCCAGCAGTTTAAGGGGGAGGGGGAGGCTCGCAACTAATGAAAAACTGTTTTTT.

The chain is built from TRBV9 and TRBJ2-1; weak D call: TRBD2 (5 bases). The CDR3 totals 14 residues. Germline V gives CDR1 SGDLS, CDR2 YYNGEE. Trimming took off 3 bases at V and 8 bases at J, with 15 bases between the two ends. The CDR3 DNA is TGTGCCAGCAGCGGAACCGGCCTAGCTGATGAGCAGTTCTTC. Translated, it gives CASSGTGLADEQFF.

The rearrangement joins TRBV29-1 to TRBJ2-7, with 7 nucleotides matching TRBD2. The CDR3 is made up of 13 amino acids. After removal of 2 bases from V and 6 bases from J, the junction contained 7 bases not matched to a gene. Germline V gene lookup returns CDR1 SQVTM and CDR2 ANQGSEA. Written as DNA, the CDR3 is TGCAGCGTTGAATCCAGCGGACTAGGCGAGCAGTACTTC. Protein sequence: CSVESSGLGEQYF.

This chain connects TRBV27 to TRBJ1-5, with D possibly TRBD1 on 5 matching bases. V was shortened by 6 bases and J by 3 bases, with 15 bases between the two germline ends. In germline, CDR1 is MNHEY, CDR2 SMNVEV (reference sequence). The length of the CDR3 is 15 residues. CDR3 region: CASSSSTGFNQPQHF. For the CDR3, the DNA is TGTGCCAGCAGCTCTAGTACAGGTTTCAATCAGCCCCAGCATTTT.

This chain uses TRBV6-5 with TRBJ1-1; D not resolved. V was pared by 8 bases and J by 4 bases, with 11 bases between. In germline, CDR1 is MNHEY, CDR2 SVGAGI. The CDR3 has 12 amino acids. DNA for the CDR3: TGTGCCAGCTTTGAGCTCGGCACTGAAGCTTTCTTT. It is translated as CASFELGTEAFF.

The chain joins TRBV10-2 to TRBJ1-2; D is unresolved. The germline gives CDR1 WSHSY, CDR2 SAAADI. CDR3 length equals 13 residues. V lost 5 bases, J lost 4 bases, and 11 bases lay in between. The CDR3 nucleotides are TGCGCCAGCAGTCCAGGTCCTTTCTATGGCTACACCTTC. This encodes CASSPGPFYGYTF.

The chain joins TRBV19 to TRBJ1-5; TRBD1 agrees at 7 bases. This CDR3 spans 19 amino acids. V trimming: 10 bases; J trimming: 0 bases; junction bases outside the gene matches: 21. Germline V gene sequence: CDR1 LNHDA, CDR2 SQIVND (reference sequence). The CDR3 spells CATPKKVGTATYSNQPQHF. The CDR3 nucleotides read TGTGCCACTCCGAAAAAAGTTGGGACAGCAACTTATAGCAATCAGCCCCAGCATTTT. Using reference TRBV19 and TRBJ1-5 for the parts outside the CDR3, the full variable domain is DGGITQSPKYLFRKEGQNVTLSCEQNLNHDAMYWYRQDPGQGLRLIYYSQIVNDFQKGDIAEGYSVSREKKESFPLTVTSAQKNPTAFYLCATPKKVGTATYSNQPQHFGDGTRLSIL.

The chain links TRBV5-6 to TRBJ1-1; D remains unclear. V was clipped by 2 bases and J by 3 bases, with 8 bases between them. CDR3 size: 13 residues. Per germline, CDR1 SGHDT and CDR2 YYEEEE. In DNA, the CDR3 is TGTGCCAGCAGCTTTCTACCTGACACTGAAGCTTTCTTT. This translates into CASSFLPDTEAFF.

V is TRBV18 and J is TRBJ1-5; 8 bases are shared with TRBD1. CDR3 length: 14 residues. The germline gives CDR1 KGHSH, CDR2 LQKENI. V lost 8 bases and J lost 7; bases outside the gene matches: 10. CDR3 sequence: CASTDRGSGQPQHF. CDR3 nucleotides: TGTGCCAGCACCGACAGGGGCTCCGGGCAGCCCCAGCATTTT.

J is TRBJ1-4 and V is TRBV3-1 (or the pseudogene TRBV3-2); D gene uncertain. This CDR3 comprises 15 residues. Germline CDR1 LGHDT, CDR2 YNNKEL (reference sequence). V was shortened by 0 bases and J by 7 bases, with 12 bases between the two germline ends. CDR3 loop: CASSQEATIGEKLFF. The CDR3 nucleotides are TGTGCCAGCAGCCAAGAGGCGACAATCGGTGAAAAACTGTTTTTT.

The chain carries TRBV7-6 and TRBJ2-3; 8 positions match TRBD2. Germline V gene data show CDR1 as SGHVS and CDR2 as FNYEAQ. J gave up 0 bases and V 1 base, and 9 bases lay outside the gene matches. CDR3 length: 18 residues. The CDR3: CASSLVGGGPESTDTQYF. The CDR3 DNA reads TGTGCCAGCAGCTTAGTCGGCGGGGGGCCGGAAAGCACAGATACGCAGTATTTT.

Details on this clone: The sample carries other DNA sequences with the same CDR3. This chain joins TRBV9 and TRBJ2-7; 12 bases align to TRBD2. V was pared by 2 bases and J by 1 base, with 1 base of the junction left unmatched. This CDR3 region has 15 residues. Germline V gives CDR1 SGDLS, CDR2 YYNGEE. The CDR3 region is CASSVGTSGSYEQYF. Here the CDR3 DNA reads TGTGCCAGCAGCGTGGGGACTAGCGGGTCCTACGAGCAGTACTTC.

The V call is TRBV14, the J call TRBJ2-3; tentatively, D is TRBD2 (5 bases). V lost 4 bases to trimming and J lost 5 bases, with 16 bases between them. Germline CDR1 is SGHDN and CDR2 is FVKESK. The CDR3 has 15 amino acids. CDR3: CASSPLDWSGDTQYF. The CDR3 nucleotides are TGTGCCAGCAGCCCCCTCGATTGGAGCGGAGATACGCAGTATTTT.

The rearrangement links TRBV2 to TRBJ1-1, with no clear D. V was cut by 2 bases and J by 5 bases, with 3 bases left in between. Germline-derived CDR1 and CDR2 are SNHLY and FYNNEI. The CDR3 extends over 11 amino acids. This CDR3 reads CASSEPTEAFF. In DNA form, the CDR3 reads TGTGCCAGCAGTGAACCAACTGAAGCTTTCTTT.

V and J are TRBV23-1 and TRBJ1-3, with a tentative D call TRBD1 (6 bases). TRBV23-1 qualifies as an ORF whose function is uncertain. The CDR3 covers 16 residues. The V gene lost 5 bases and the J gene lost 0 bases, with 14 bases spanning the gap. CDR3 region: CASSLNRASSGNTIYF. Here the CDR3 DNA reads TGCGCCAGCAGTTTAAACAGGGCCTCCTCTGGAAACACCATATATTTT.

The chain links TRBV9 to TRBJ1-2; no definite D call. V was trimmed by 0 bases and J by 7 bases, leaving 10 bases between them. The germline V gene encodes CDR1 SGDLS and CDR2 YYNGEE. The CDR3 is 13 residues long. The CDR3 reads CASSVVSGFGYTF. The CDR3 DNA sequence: TGTGCCAGCAGCGTAGTTTCGGGGTTTGGCTACACCTTC.

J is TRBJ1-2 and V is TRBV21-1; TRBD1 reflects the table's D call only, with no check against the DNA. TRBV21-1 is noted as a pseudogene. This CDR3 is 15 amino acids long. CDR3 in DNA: TGTGCCAGCAGCACATGGGACAGGGGATTCTATGGCTACACCTTC. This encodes CASSTWDRGFYGYTF.

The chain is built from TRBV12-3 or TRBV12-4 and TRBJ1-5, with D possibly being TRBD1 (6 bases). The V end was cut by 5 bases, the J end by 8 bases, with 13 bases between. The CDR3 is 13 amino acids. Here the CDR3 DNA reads TGTGCCAGCAGTCCCAAGGGGGATGAGCCCCAGCATTTT. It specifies CASSPKGDEPQHF.

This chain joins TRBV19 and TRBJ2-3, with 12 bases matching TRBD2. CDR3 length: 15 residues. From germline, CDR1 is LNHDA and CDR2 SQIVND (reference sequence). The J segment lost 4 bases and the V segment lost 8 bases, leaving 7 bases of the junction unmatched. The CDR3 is CASALAGGPSDTQYF. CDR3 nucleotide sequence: TGTGCCAGTGCTCTAGCGGGGGGGCCGTCAGATACGCAGTATTTT.

In nucleotides, the CDR3 is TGTGCCAGCAGCGTAGGGGGGGTCCTGGCCTATAATTCACCCCTCCACTTT. Its protein product is CASSVGGVLAYNSPLHF. The chain carries TRBV9 and TRBJ1-6, with D tentatively TRBD1 (5 bases). Trimming cost V 0 bases and J 2 bases, with 12 bases left between them. CDR3 length: 17 residues. Germline CDR1 SGDLS, CDR2 YYNGEE.

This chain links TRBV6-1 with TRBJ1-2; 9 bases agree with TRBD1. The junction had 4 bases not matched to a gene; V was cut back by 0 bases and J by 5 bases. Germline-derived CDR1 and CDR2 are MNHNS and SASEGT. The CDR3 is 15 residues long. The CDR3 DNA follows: TGTGCCAGCAGTGAAGCTAGGGGGACAGGGTATGGCTACACCTTC. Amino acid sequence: CASSEARGTGYGYTF.

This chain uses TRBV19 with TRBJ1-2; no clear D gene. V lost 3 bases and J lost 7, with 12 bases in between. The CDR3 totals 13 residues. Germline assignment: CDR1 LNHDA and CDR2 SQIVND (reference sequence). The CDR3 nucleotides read TGTGCCAGTAGTATCGGGGTAGGGTTTGGCTACACCTTC. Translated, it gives CASSIGVGFGYTF.

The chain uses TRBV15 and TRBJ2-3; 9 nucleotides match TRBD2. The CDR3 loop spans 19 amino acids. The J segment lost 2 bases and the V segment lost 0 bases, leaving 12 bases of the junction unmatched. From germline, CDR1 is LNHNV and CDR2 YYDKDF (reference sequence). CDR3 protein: CATSRDFLLSGRSTDTQYF. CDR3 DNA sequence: TGTGCCACCAGCAGAGATTTTCTGCTTAGCGGGAGATCCACAGATACGCAGTATTTT.